The sequence of this TCR beta chain was determined in a study of blood T cell repertoires in COVID-19. This CDR3 has 13 residues. The germline V and J ends were trimmed by 4 bases and 4 bases, with 11 bases remaining between them. Germline values: CDR1 SQVTM, CDR2 ANQGSEA. Here immunoSEQ multiplex PCR was the method, and the copy in TCRdb shows in-frame clones only, minus some. The sample carries 150,000 to 200,000 clones, approximately 86% recorded once. Material: peripheral blood. The receptor was isolated from a woman of 80 years or more in a cohort sampled during active or convalescent COVID-19. The chain employs TRBV29-1 and TRBJ1-5; weak D call: TRBD1 (5 bases). CDR3 coding DNA: TGCAGCGTTGCGGCAGGGAAGAATCAGCCCCAGCATTTT. Its protein is CSVAAGKNQPQHF.